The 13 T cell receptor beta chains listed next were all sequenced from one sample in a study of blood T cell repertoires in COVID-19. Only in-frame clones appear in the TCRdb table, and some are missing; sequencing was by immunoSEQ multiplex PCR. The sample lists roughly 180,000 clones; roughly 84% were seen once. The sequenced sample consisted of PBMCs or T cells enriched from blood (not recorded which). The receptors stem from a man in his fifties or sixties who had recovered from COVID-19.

The CDR3: CASSLAIGGELFF. CDR3 nucleotides: TGCGCCAGCAGCTTGGCCATCGGCGGGGAGCTGTTTTTT. V is TRBV5-1 and J is TRBJ2-2; no clear D. The CDR3 extends over 13 amino acids. V gave up 0 bases and J gave up 7 bases, with 7 bases separating them. Per germline, CDR1 SGHRS and CDR2 YFSETQ.

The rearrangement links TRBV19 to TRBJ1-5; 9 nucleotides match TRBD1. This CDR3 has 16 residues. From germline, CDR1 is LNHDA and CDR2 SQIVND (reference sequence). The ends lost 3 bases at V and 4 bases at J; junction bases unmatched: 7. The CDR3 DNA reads TGTGCCAGTAGTATCGCCGGGACAGGGAGGAATCAGCCCCAGCATTTT. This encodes CASSIAGTGRNQPQHF.

The CDR3 spells CASGLGDSLQFF. The CDR3, as DNA: TGTGCTAGTGGTTTGGGGGACAGCTTGCAGTTCTTC. This chain links TRBV12-5 with TRBJ2-1, with 7 bases matching TRBD1. CDR1 and CDR2 from the germline V gene are LGHNT and FRNRAP. CDR3 length equals 12 residues. V lost 1 base, J lost 12 bases, and 3 bases stayed unmatched. The whole variable domain, remainder taken from reference TRBV12-5 and TRBJ2-1, is DARVTQTPRHKVTEMGQEVTMRCQPILGHNTVFWYRQTMMQGLELLAYFRNRAPLDDSGMPKDRFSAEMPDATLATLKIQPSEPRDSAVYFCASGLGDSLQFFGPGTRLTVL.

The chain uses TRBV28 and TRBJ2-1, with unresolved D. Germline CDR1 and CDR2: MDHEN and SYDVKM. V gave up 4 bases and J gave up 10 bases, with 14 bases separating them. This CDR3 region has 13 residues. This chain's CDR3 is CASSYGPSREQFF. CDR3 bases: TGTGCCAGCAGTTATGGGCCGTCCCGGGAGCAGTTCTTC.

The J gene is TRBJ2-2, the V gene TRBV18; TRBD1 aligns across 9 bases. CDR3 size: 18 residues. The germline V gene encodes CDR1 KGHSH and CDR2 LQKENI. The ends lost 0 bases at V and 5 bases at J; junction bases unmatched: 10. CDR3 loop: CASSPPGQGNWRTGELFF. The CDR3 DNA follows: TGTGCCAGCTCACCACCGGGACAGGGAAATTGGAGAACCGGGGAGCTGTTTTTT.

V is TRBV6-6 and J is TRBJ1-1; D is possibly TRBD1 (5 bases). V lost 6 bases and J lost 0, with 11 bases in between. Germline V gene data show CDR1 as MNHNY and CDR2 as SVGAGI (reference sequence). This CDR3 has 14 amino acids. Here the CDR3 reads CASRPTQVNTEAFF. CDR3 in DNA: TGTGCCAGCAGGCCAACACAGGTGAACACTGAAGCTTTCTTT.

The CDR3 is CASSKGPYEQYF. In nucleotides, the CDR3 is TGTGCCAGCAGCAAGGGGCCCTACGAGCAGTACTTC. V usage is TRBV6-5 and J usage is TRBJ2-7; possibly TRBD1 for D (5 bases). The germline V gene encodes CDR1 MNHEY and CDR2 SVGAGI. V lost 6 bases and J lost 2, with 8 bases in between. The CDR3 runs to 12 residues.

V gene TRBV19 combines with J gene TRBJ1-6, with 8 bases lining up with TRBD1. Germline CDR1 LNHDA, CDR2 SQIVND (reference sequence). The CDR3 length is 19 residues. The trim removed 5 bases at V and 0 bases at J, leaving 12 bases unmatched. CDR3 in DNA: TGTGCCAGTAGTCCATCGGACAGGGCGCAAATCTCCTATAATTCACCCCTCCACTTT. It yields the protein CASSPSDRAQISYNSPLHF. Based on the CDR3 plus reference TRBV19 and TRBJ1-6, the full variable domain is DGGITQSPKYLFRKEGQNVTLSCEQNLNHDAMYWYRQDPGQGLRLIYYSQIVNDFQKGDIAEGYSVSREKKESFPLTVTSAQKNPTAFYLCASSPSDRAQISYNSPLHFGNGTRLTVT.

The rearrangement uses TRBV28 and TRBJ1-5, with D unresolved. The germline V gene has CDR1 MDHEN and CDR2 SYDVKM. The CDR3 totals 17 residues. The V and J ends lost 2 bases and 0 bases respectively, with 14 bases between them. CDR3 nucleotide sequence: TGTGCCAGCAGTTTAAACAGTAGAGCCCATAGCAATCAGCCCCAGCATTTT. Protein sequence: CASSLNSRAHSNQPQHF.

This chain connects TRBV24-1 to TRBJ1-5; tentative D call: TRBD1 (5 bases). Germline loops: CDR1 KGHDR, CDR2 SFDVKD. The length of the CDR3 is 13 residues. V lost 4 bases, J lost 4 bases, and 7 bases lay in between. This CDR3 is CATSERGNQPQHF. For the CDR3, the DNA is TGTGCCACCAGTGAACGGGGGAATCAGCCCCAGCATTTT.

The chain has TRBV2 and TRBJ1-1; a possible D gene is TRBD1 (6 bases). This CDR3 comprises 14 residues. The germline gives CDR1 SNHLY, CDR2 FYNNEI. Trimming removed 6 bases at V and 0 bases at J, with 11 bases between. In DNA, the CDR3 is TGTGCCAGCAGAAACAGGGACCTGAACACTGAAGCTTTCTTT. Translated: CASRNRDLNTEAFF.

CDR3 coding DNA: TGCGCCAGCAGCCAAACAGGGGGCGCTAACTATGGCTACACCTTC. As protein: CASSQTGGANYGYTF. The J gene is TRBJ1-2, the V gene TRBV4-1; 9 bases fit TRBD1. The V and J ends lost 2 bases and 0 bases, in that order; junction bases with no gene match: 1. Germline V gene sequence: CDR1 MGHRA, CDR2 YSYEKL. The CDR3 consists of 15 residues.

For the CDR3, the DNA is TGTGCCAGCAGCCATCATTCCGAGCAGTACTTC. Translation: CASSHHSEQYF. J is TRBJ2-7 and V is TRBV14, with D unresolved. There are 11 residues in the CDR3. Germline assignment: CDR1 SGHDN and CDR2 FVKESK. V was shortened by 3 bases and J by 6 bases, with 6 bases between the two germline ends. The entire variable domain, with the rest obtained from reference TRBV14 and TRBJ2-7, is as follows: EAGVTQFPSHSVIEKGQTVTLRCDPISGHDNLYWYRRVMGKEIKFLLHFVKESKQDESGMPNNRFLAERTGGTYSTLKVQPAELEDSGVYFCASSHHSEQYFGPGTRLTVT.